Listed here is a single T cell receptor beta chain. Libraries were prepared by immunoSEQ multiplex PCR; TCRdb keeps only in-frame clonotypes and omits some of them. The sample lists under 150,000 clones, 70% to 90% occurring once. The germline CDR1 and CDR2 sequences are SGHKS and YYEKEE (reference sequence). The J segment lost 11 bases and the V segment lost 10 bases, leaving 32 bases of the junction unmatched. The length of the CDR3 is 18 residues. The data derive from a study of control samples from healthy donors and cancer patients. The sequence derives from a woman aged 25 to 39 in good health. The sample consisted of blood. J is TRBJ1-1 and V is TRBV5-5; 7 bases line up with TRBD1. The CDR3 loop reads CASMEGGGVVRGGKSAFF. CDR3 DNA: TGTGCCTCCATGGAAGGGGGCGGAGTGGTCCGGGGAGGGAAAAGTGCTTTCTTT.